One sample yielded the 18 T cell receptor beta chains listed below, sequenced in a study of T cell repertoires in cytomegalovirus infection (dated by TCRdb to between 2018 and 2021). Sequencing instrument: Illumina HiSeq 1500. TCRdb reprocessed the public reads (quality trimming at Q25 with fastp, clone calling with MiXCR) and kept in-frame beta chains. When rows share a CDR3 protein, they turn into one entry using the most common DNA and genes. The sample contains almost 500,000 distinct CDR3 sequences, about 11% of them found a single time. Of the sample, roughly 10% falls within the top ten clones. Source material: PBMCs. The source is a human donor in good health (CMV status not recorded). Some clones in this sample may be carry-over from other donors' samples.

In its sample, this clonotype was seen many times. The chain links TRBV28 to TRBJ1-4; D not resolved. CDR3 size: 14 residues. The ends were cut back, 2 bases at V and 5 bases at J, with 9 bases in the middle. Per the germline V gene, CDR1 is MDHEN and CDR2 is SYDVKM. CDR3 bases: TGTGCCAGCAGTTTAAGCCTCTGGAATGAAAAACTGTTTTTT. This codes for CASSLSLWNEKLFF.

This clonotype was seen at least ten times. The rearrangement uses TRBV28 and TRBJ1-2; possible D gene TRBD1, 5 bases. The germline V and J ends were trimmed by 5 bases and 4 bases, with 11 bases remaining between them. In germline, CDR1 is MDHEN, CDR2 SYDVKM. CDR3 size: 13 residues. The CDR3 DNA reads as TGTGCCAGCAGTCTCGGGACGTCCTATGGCTACACCTTC. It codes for CASSLGTSYGYTF.

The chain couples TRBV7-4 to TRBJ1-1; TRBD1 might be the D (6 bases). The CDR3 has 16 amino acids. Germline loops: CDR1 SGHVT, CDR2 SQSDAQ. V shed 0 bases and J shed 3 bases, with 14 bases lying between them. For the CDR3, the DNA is TGTGCCAGCAGCTTAGCGGGGGCAGGGCGATACACTGAAGCTTTCTTT. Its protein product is CASSLAGAGRYTEAFF.

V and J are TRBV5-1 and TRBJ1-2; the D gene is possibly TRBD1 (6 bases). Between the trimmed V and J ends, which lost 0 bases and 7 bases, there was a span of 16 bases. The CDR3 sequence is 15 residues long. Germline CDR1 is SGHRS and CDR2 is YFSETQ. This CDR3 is CASSLGTGRSSGYTF. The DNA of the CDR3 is TGCGCCAGCAGCTTGGGAACAGGGCGTAGCTCTGGCTACACCTTC.

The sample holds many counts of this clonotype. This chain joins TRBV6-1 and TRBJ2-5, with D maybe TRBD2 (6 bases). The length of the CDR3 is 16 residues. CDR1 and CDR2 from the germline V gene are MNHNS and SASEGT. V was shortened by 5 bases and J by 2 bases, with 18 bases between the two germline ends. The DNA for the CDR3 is TGTGCCAGCAGTCCTTCAACGGGAGTAGGGCAAGAGACCCAGTACTTC. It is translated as CASSPSTGVGQETQYF.

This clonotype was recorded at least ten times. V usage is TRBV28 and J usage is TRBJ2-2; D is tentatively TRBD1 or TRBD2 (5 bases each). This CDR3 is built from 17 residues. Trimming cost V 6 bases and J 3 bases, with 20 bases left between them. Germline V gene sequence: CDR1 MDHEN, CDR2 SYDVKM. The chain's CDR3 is CASRPPSGRGDTGELFF. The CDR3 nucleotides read TGTGCCAGCAGACCTCCGTCTGGTCGAGGGGACACCGGGGAGCTGTTTTTT.

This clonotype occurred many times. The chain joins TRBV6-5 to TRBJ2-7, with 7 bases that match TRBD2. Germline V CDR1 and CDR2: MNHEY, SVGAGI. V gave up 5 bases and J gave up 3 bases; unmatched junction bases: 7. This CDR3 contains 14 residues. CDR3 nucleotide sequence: TGTGCCAGCAGTCCCTCAGCGGGAAACTACGAGCAGTACTTC. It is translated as CASSPSAGNYEQYF.

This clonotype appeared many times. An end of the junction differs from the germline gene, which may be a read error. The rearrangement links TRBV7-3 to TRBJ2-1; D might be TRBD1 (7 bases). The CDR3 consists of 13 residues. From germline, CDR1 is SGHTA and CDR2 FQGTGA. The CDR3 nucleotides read TGTGCCAGCAGCGTAACAACAGGGGAGGTGCAGTTCTTC. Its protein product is CASSVTTGEVQFF.

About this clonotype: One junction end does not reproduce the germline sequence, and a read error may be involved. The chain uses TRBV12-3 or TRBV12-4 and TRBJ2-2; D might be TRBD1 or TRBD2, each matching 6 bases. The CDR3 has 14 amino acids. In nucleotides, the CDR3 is TGTGCCAGCAAGGAGGGGGTAGTTACCGGGGACCTGTTTTTT. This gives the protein CASKEGVVTGDLFF.

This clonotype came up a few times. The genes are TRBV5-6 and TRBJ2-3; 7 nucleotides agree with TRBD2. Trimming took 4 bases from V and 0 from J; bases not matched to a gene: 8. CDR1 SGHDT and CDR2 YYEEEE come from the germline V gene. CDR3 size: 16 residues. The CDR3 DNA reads TGTGCCAGCAGCCCGGGGGGAAGCGCTAGCACAGATACGCAGTATTTT. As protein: CASSPGGSASTDTQYF.

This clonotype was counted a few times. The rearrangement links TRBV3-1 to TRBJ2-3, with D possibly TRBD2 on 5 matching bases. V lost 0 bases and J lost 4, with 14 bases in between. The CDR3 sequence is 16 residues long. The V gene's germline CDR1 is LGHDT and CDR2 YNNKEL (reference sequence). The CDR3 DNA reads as TGTGCCAGCAGCCAAGATCAACGGACCGGGGCAGATACGCAGTATTTT. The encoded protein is CASSQDQRTGADTQYF.

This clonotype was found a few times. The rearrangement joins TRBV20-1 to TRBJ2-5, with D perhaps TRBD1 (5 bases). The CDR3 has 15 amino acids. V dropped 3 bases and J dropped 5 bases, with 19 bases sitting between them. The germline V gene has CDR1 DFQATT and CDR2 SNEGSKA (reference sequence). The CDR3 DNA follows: TGCAGTGCTAGCGGCTTCCATCAGGGAAGGGAGACCCAGTACTTC. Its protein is CSASGFHQGRETQYF.

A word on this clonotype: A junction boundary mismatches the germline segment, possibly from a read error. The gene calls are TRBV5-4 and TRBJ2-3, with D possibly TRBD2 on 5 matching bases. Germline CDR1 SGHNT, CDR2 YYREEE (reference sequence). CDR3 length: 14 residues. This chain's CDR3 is CTSSRTESTDTQYF. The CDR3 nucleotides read TGTACCAGCAGCCGGACTGAGAGCACAGATACGCAGTATTTT. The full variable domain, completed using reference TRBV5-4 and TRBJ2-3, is ETGVTQSPTHLIKTRGQQVTLRCSSQSGHNTVSWYQQALGQGPQFIFQYYREEENGRGNFPPRFSGLQFPNYSSELNVNALELDDSALYLCTSSRTESTDTQYFGPGTRLTVL.

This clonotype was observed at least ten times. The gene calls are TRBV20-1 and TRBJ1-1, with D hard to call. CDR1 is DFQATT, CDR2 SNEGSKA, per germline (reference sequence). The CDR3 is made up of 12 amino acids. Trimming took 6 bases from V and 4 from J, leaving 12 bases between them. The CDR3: CSAGGGITEAFF. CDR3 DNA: TGCAGTGCAGGCGGCGGGATCACTGAAGCTTTCTTT.

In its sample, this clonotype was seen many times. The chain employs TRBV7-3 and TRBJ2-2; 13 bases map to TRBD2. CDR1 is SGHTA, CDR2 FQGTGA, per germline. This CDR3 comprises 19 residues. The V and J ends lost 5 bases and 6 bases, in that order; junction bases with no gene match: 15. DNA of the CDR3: TGTGCCAGCAGCCATCGGACTAGCGGGAGCCCCCTTTTGGCCGGGGAGCTGTTTTTT. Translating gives CASSHRTSGSPLLAGELFF.

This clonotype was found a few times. The CDR3 coding sequence is TGTGCCAGCGCCAAGGACAGGGCGCTCAATCAGCCCCAGCATTTT. Its translation: CASAKDRALNQPQHF. This chain joins TRBV12-3 or TRBV12-4 and TRBJ1-5; 8 bases line up with TRBD1. The CDR3 covers 15 residues. Unmatched junction bases numbered 9, after V lost 8 bases and J lost 3 bases.

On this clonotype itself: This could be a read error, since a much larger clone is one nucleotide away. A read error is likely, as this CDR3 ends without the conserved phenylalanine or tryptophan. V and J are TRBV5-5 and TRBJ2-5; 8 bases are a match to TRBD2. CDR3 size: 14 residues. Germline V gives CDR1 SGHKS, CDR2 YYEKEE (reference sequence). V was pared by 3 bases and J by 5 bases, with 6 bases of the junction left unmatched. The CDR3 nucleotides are TGTGCCAGCAGCTCAGTCCGGGGGGGGGAGACCCAGTACGTC. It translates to CASSSVRGGETQYV.

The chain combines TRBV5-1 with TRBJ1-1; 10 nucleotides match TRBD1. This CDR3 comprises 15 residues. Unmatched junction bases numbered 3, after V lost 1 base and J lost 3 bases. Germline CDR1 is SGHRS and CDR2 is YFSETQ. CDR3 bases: TGCGCCAGCAGCTTGATCGGGACAGGGGACACTGAAGCTTTCTTT. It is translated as CASSLIGTGDTEAFF.